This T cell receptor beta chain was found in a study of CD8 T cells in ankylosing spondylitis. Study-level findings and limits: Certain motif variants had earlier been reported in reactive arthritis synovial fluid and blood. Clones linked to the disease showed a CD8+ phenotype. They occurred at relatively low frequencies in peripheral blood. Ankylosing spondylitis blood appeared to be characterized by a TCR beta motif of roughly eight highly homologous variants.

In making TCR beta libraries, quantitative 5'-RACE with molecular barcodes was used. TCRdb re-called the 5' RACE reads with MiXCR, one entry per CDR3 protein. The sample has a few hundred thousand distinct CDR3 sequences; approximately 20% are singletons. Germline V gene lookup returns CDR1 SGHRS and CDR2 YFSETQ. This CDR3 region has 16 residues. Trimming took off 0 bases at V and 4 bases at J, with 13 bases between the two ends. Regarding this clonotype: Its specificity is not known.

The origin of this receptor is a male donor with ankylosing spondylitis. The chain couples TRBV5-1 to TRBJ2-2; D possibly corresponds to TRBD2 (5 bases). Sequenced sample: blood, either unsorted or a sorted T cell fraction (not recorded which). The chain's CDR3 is CASSLAPSSGTGELFF. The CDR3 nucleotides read TGCGCCAGCAGCTTGGCTCCTAGCTCGGGCACCGGGGAGCTGTTTTTT.